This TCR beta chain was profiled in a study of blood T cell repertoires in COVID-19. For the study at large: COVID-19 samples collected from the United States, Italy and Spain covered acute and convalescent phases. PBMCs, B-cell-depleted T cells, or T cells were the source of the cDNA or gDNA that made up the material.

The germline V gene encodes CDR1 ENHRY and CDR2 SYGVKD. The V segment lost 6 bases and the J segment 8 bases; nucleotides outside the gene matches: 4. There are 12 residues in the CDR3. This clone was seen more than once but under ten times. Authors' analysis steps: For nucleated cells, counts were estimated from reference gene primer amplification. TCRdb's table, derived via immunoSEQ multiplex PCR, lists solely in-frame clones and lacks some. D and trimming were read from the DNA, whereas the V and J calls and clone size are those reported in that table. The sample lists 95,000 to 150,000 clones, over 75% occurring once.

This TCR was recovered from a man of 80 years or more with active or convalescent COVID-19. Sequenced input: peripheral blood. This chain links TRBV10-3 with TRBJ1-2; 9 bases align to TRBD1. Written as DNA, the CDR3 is TGTGCCATCAGACAGGGGGCTTGGGGCTACACCTTC. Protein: CAIRQGAWGYTF.